This T cell receptor (beta chain) was identified during a study of cytomegalovirus exposure and HLA in healthy donors. The CDR3 spans 13 residues. In germline, CDR1 is SQVTM, CDR2 ANQGSEA. The V and J ends lost 7 bases and 3 bases, in that order; junction bases with no gene match: 4. Donors had nominal health at sampling but likely had unrecorded immune exposures. In the case of this clone: Its antigen is still unknown.

The PCR was carried out with 60 Vbeta primers and 13 Jbeta primers. Produced via immunoSEQ multiplex PCR; TCRdb's table is partial and in-frame only. The sample gives around 130,000 clones, 8.5% of which show up once; less than 7% is in the top ten. Study-level findings and limits: Sequence variants that were highly shared formed a cluster that was likely a sequencing artifact. Confirmation was obtained in vitro that a few CMV-associated chains are specific for CMV antigens. TCR beta chains associated with HLA were, in a later analysis, more clonally expanded than equally common others.

Sequencing was carried out using PBMCs. The TCR sequence derives from a man in his forties in good health and CMV-seronegative. The chain uses TRBV29-1 and TRBJ2-2, with TRBD1 matching 8 bases. CDR3 DNA sequence: TGCAGCGGGGAGACAGGGGACACCGGGGAGCTGTTTTTT. This translates into CSGETGDTGELFF.